This is a list of T cell receptor beta chains from one sample in a study of control samples from healthy donors and cancer patients. TCRdb keeps only in-frame clones here, not all; method: immunoSEQ multiplex PCR. The sample contains 150,000 to 200,000 clones, nearly 96% of which appear only once. Sequencing was carried out using blood. The origin of the receptors is a woman aged 25 to 39 in good health. Each CDR3 is given with its conserved first and last residue.

V,J,CDR3
TRBV18,TRBJ1-4,CASSSDRVGEKLFF
TRBV18,TRBJ2-7,CASSPGHRTGSSYEQYF
TRBV28,TRBJ1-2,CASRRRVGVGYTF
TRBV11-2,TRBJ2-7,CASSLDATLVYEQYF
TRBV27,TRBJ2-7,CASSFTGTEQYF
TRBV28,TRBJ1-6,CASSLYGGAGLVSPLHF
TRBV28,TRBJ2-1,CASIPSGLRNEQFF
TRBV18,TRBJ1-1,CASSPLQDTEAFF
TRBV11-1,TRBJ2-1,CASSLLRVKYNEQFF
TRBV29-1,TRBJ2-7,CSVKTLYEQYF
TRBV6-5,TRBJ2-7,CASRRDRPREQYF
TRBV29-1,TRBJ2-3,CSVGGTSGADTQYF
TRBV7-6,TRBJ2-6,CASSLALTVSGANVLTF